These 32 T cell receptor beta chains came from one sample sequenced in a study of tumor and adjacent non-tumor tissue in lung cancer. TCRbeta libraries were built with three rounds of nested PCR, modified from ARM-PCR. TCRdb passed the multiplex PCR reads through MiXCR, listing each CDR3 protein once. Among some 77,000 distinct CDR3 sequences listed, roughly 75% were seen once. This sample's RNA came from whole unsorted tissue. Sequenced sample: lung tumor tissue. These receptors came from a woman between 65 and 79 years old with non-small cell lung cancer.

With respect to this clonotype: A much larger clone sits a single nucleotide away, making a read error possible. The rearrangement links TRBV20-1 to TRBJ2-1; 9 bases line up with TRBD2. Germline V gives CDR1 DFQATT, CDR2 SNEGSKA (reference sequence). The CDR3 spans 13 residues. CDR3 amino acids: CTAWREGRHEQFF. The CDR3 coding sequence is TGCACCGCATGGCGGGAGGGTAGACATGAGCAGTTCTTC.

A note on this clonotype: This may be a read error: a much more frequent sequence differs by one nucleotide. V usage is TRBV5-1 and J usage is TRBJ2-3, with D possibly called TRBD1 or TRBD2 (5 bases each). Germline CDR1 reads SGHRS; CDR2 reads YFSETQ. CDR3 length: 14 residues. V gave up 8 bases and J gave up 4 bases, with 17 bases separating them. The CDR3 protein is CASKTGPDADTQYF. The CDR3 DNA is TGCGCCAGTAAGACGGGACCCGACGCAGATACGCAGTATTTT.

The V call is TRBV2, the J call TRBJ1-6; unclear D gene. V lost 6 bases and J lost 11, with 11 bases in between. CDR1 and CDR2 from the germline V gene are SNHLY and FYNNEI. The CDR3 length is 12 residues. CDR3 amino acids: CASRRAYAPLHF. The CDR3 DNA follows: TGTGCCAGCAGGAGGGCATATGCACCCCTCCACTTT.

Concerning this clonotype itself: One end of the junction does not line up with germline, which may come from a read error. The CDR3 coding sequence is TGCAGCGTGGGAGGCAGGGCTGGCACTGATACGCAGTATTTT. Translating gives CSVGGRAGTDTQYF. This sequence joins TRBV29-1 and TRBJ2-3; a possible D gene is TRBD2 (6 bases). Per the germline V gene, CDR1 is SQVTM and CDR2 is ANQGSEA. The CDR3 contains 14 residues.

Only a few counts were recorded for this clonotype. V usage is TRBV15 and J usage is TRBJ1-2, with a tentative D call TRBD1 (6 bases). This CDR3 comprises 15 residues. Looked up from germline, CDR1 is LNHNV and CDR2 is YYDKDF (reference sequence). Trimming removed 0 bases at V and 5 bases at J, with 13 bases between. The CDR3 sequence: CATSREGRGIYGYTF. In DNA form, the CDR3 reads TGTGCCACCAGCAGAGAAGGCAGGGGAATATATGGCTACACCTTC. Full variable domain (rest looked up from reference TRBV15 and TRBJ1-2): DAMVIQNPRYQVTQFGKPVTLSCSQTLNHNVMYWYQQKSSQAPKLLFHYYDKDFNNEADTPDNFQSRRPNTSFCFLDIRSPGLGDTAMYLCATSREGRGIYGYTFGSGTRLTVV.

Here the CDR3 reads CASSLEAQGYTEAFF. The CDR3 DNA reads TGCGCCAGCAGCTTGGAAGCACAGGGGTACACTGAAGCTTTCTTT. J is TRBJ1-1 and V is TRBV5-1; 7 bases match TRBD1. The V gene's germline CDR1 is SGHRS and CDR2 YFSETQ. The CDR3 is made up of 15 amino acids. The V segment lost 0 bases and the J segment 3 bases; nucleotides outside the gene matches: 5.

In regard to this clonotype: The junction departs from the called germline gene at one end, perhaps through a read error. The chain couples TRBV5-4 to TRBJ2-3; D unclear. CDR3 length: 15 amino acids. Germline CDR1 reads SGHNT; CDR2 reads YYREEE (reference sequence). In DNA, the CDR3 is TGTGCCAGCAGCTTGCGGTCCCTTATCACAGCTACGCAGTATTTT. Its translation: CASSLRSLITATQYF.

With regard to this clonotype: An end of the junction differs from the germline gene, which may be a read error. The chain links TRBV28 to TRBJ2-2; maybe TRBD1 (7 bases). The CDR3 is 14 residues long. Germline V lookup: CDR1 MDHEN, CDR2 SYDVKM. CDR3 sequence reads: CVSTQGGNTGELFF. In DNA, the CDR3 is TGTGTCAGCACGCAGGGGGGTAACACCGGGGAGCTGTTTTTT. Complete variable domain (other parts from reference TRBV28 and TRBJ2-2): DVKVTQSSRYLVKRTGEKVFLECVQDMDHENMFWYRQDPGLGLRLIYFSYDVKMKEKGDIPEGYSVSREKKERFSLILESASTNQTSMYLCVSTQGGNTGELFFGEGSRLTVL.

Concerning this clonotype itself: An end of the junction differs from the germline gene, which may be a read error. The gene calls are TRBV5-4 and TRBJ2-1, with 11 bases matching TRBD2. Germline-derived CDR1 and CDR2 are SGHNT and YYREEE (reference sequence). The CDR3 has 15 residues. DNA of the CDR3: TGTGCCAGCAGATGGTCTAGCGGGGGGATGAATGAGCAGTCCTTC. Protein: CASRWSSGGMNEQSF. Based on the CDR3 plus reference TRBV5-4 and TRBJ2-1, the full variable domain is ETGVTQSPTHLIKTRGQQVTLRCSSQSGHNTVSWYQQALGQGPQFIFQYYREEENGRGNFPPRFSGLQFPNYSSELNVNALELDDSALYLCASRWSSGGMNEQSFGPGTRLTVL.

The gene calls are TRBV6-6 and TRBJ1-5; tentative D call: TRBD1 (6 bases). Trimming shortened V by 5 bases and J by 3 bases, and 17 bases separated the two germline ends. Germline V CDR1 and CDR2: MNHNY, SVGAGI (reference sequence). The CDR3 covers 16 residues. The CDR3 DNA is TGTGCCAGCAGTCCTTGGACAGATTATAACAATCAGCCCCAGCATTTT. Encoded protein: CASSPWTDYNNQPQHF.

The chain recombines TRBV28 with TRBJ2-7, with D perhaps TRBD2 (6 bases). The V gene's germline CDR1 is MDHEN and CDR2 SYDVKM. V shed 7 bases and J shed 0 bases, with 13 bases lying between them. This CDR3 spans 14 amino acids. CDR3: CASTTGGSSYEQYF. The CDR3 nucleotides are TGTGCCAGCACTACTGGGGGGAGCTCCTACGAGCAGTACTTC.

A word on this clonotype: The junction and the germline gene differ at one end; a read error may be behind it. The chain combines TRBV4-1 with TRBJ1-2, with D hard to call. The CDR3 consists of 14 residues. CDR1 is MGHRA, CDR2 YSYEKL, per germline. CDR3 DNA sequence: TGCGCCAGCAGCCAAGAAACAGAGAATTATGGCTACACCTTT. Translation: CASSQETENYGYTF.

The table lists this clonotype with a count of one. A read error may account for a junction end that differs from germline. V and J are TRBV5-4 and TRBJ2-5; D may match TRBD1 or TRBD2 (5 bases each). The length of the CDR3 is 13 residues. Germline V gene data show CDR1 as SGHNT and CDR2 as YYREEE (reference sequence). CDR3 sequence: CASSLGQDGTHYF. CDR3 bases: TGTGCCAGCAGCTTGGGTCAGGACGGGACCCACTACTTT.

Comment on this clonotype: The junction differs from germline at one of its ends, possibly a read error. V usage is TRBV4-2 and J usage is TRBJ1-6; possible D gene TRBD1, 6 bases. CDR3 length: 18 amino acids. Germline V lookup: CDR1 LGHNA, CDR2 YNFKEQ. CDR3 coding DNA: TGTGCCACCAGCCAAGTTTTGGGGGCCCTCAACTATAATTCACCCCTCCTCTTT. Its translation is CATSQVLGALNYNSPLLF.

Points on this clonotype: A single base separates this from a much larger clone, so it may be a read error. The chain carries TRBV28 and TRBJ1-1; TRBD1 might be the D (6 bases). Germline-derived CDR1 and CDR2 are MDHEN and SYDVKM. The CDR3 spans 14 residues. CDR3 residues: CTSSPQGFNTEAFF. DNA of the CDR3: TGTACCAGCAGTCCACAGGGTTTTAACACTGAAGCTTTCTTT.

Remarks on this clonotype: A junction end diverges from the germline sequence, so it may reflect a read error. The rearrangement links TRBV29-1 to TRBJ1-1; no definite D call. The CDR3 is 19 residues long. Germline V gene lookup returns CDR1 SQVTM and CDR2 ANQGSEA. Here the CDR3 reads CSVSRLRYKGKVLSAEAFF. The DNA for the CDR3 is TGCAGCGTTTCCAGATTGAGATATAAGGGTAAAGTACTTAGCGCTGAAGCTTTCTTC.

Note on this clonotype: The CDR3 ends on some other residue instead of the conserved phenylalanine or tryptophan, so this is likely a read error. DNA of the CDR3: TGCGCCAGCAGTGGCGGCCCGACTAGCGGGAGCCCCGGGGAGCTGTTTTTA. Translating gives CASSGGPTSGSPGELFL. V and J are TRBV10-1 and TRBJ2-2; 12 bases line up with TRBD2. J gave up 6 bases and V 4 bases, and 9 bases lay outside the gene matches. This CDR3 has 17 amino acids. Germline CDR1 and CDR2: WNHNN and SYGVQD (reference sequence).

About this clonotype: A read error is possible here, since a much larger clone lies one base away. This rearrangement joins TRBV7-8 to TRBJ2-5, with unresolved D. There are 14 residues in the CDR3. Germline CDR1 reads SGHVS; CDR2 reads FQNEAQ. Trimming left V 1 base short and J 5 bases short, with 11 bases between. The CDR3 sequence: CASSLDSWVETQYF. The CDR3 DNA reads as TGTGCCAGCAGCTTAGACAGCTGGGTGGAGACCCAGTACTTC.

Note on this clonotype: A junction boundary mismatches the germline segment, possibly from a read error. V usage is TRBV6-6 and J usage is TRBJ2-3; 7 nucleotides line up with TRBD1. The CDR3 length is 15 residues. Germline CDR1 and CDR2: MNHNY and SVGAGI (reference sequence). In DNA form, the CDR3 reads TGTGCGAGCAGTTCCGGGACAGTGGGTGCAGATACGCAGTGTTTT. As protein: CASSSGTVGADTQCF.

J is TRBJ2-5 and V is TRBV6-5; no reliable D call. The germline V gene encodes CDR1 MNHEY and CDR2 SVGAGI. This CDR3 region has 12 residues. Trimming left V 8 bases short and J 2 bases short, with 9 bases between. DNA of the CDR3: TGTGCCAGCGTCCCCATACAAGAGACCCAGTACTTC. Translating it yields CASVPIQETQYF.

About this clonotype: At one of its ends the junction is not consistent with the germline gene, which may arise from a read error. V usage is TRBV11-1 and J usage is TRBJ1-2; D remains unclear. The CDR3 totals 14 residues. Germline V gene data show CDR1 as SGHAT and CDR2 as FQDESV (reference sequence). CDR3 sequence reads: CASSHSGVGYGCAF. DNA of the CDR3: TGTGCCAGCAGTCATTCGGGCGTTGGCTATGGCTGCGCCTTC. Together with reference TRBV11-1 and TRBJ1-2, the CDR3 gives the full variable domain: EAEVAQSPRYKITEKSQAVAFWCDPISGHATLYWYRQILGQGPELLVQFQDESVVDDSQLPKDRFSAERLKGVDSTLKIQPAELGDSAMYLCASSHSGVGYGCAFGSGTRLTVV.

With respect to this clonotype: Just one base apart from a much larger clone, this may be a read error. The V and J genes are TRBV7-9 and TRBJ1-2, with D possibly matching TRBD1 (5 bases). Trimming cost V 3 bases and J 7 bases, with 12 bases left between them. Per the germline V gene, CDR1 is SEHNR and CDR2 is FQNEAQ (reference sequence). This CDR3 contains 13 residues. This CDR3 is CASSLQGYGGYTF. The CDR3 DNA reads TGTGCCAGCAGCTTGCAGGGTTACGGTGGCTACACCTTC.

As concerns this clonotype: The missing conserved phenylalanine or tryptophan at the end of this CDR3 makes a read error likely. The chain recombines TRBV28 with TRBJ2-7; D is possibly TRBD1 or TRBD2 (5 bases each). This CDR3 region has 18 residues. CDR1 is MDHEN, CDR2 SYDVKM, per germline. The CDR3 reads CVSSSRVGRVGTTYEQYL. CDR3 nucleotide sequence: TGTGTCAGCAGTTCACGAGTAGGGCGGGTAGGGACGACCTACGAGCAGTACCTC.

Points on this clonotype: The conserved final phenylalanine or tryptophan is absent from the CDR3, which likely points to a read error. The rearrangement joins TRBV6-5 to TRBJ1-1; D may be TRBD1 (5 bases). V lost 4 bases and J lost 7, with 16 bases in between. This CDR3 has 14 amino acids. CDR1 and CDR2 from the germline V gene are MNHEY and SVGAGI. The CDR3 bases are TGTGCCAGCAGTTTTGGACGGGGGAAGAATGAAGCTTTCTCT. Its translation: CASSFGRGKNEAFS.

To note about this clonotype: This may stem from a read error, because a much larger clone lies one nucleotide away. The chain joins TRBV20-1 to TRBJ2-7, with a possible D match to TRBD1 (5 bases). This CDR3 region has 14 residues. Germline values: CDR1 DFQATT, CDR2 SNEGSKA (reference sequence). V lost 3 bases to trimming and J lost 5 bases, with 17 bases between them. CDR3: CSASLGQGIHEQYF. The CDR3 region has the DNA TGCAGTGCTAGTCTGGGGCAGGGCATTCACGAGCAGTACTTC.

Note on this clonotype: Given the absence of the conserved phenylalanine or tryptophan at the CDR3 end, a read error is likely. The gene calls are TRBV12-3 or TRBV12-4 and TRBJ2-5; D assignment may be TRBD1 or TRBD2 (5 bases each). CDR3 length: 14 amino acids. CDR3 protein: CASSFGGNGETQYL. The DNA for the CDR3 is TGTGCCAGTAGTTTTGGGGGAAATGGAGAGACCCAGTACCTC.

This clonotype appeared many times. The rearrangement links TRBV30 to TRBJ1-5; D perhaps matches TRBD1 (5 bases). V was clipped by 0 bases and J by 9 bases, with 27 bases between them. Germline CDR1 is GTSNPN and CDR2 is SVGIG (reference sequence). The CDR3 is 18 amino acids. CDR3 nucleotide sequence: TGTGCCTGGAGTGTACAGGACACCATTCAGTTCGGCATAATGCCCCAGCATTTT. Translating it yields CAWSVQDTIQFGIMPQHF. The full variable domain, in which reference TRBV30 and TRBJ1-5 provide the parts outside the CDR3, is SQTIHQWPATLVQPVGSPLSLECTVEGTSNPNLYWYRQAAGRGLQLLFYSVGIGQISSEVPQNLSASRPQDRQFILSSKKLLLSDSGFYLCAWSVQDTIQFGIMPQHFGDGTRLSIL.

The CDR3 is CASRLLAGVRWSTDTQYF. The CDR3 coding sequence is TGTGCCAGCAGGCTACTAGCGGGAGTAAGGTGGAGCACAGATACGCAGTATTTT. The V and J genes are TRBV28 and TRBJ2-3; 11 nucleotides line up with TRBD2. The CDR3 covers 18 residues. Trimming removed 6 bases from V and 0 bases from J; junction bases left unmatched: 11. Looked up from germline, CDR1 is MDHEN and CDR2 is SYDVKM. Combining the CDR3 with reference TRBV28 and TRBJ2-3 gives the whole variable domain DVKVTQSSRYLVKRTGEKVFLECVQDMDHENMFWYRQDPGLGLRLIYFSYDVKMKEKGDIPEGYSVSREKKERFSLILESASTNQTSMYLCASRLLAGVRWSTDTQYFGPGTRLTVL.

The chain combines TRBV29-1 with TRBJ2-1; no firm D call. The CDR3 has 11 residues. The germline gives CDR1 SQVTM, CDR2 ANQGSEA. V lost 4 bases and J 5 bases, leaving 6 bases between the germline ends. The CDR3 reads CSVVGHNEQFF. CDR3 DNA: TGCAGCGTTGTAGGACACAATGAGCAGTTCTTC.

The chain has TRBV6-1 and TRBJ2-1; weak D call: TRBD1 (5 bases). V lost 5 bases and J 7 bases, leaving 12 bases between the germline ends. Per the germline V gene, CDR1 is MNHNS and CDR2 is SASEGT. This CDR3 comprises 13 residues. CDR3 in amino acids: CASSTVQVNEQFF. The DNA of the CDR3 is TGTGCCAGCAGTACCGTACAGGTGAATGAGCAGTTCTTC.

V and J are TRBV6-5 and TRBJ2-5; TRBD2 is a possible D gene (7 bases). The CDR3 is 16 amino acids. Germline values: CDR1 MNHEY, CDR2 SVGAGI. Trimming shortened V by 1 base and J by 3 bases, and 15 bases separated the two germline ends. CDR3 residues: CASSYLFREGEETQYF. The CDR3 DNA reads TGTGCCAGCAGTTACTTGTTTAGGGAGGGGGAAGAGACCCAGTACTTC.

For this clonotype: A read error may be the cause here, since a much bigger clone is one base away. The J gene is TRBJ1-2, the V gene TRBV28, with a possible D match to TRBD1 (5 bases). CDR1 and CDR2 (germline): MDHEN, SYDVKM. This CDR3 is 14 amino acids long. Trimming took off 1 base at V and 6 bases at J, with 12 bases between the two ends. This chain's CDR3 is CASSLLGEGHGYTF. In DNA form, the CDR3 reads TGTGCCAGCAGTTTATTGGGAGAGGGGCATGGCTACACCTTC.